This T cell receptor beta chain was sequenced in a study of blood T cells in healthy people across ages. Using a J-beta primer mix together with a sample-barcoded 5' primer, a second PCR was run for about 6 to 12 cycles. TCRdb called the 5' RACE reads again in MiXCR, with one record for every CDR3 protein. The repertoire has some 930,000 distinct CDR3 sequences, 25% to 35% of them found once; the top ten carry roughly 10%. Trimming removed 5 bases from V and 2 bases from J; junction bases left unmatched: 10. Germline V CDR1 and CDR2: MDHEN, SYDVKM. The CDR3 is made up of 16 amino acids. This clonotype was seen repeatedly, ten times or more. A further study also used this sample, focusing on T cells of mothers and their children.

The clonotype was recovered from a woman aged 35 to 49 in good health. The chain carries TRBV28 and TRBJ2-3; 7 bases match TRBD1. Material: blood. This CDR3 reads CASSPHRDSDTDTQYF. DNA of the CDR3: TGTGCCAGCAGTCCTCACCGGGACAGTGACACAGATACGCAGTATTTT.